The present TCR beta chain was sequenced within a study of spatial heterogeneity in lung cancer. This clonotype turned up a few times. What it recognizes is unknown. TCRdb itself ran the 5' RACE reads through MiXCR, one entry per CDR3 protein. This sample has about 120,000 distinct CDR3 sequences, with more than 9% found just once. CDR3 length: 15 amino acids. In germline, CDR1 is MNHEY, CDR2 SVGAGI. J gave up 3 bases and V 1 base, and 5 bases lay outside the gene matches. Study outcomes and limitations: At tumor resection, ubiquitous expanded TCRs were detected in blood more often than later.

Indicated time point: blood at routine non-recurrence follow-up after resection. In each case, whole RNA from tumor, nontumor lung or frozen PBMC was sequenced unsorted. The origin of this receptor is a male donor with early-stage non-small cell lung cancer. The chain is built from TRBV6-5 and TRBJ2-7; 8 bases align to TRBD2. Here the sequenced sample was PBMCs, taken at follow-up. Written as DNA, the CDR3 is TGTGCCAGCAGTTACTTCCGCGGGGGGTTCTACGAGCAGTACTTC. Residues: CASSYFRGGFYEQYF.